This section outlines one T cell receptor (beta chain) sequence together with its context. Its antigen remains unknown. The sample is drawn from a study of chemoradiotherapy in HPV16-positive cancers. Study-level background: Functional T-cell assays on a couple of HPV16-positive patients' cells defined candidate HPV-specific clones and common TCR motifs.

Study results and limitations: During treatment, candidate HPV-specific clones and E7-related motifs expanded in tumor.

Libraries were prepared by immunoSEQ multiplex PCR; TCRdb keeps only in-frame clonotypes and omits some of them. The sample includes about 25,000 clones, 90% to 95% of them seen just once. V shed 6 bases and J shed 1 base, with 13 bases lying between them. The CDR3 runs to 15 residues. Germline V gene lookup returns CDR1 MNHEY and CDR2 SMNVEV (reference sequence). Specimen: blood, collected from a patient who underwent chemoradiotherapy. The source of this sequence is a human donor with HPV-associated anogenital cancer. The chain carries TRBV27 and TRBJ1-3, with D possibly being TRBD1 (6 bases). The CDR3 sequence is CASSLRGGSGNTIYF. CDR3 bases: TGTGCCAGCAGCCTAAGAGGGGGGTCTGGAAACACCATATATTTT.